Listed below are T cell receptor beta chains from one sample, sequenced in a study of technical replicates of blood from a handful of donors. Libraries were prepared by immunoSEQ multiplex PCR; TCRdb keeps only in-frame clonotypes and omits some of them. The data show almost 70,000 clones, roughly 92% seen once. Sequencing was done on a sample of T cells isolated from PBMCs. All receptors derive from a human donor in good health. Each CDR3 is given with its conserved first and last residue. A D gene is named only where the DNA matches it firmly.

length	V	J	D	CDR3	DNA
13	TRBV11-3	TRBJ2-1	NA	CASSLDYHNEQFF	TGTGCCAGCAGTCTGGACTACCACAATGAGCAGTTCTTC
15	TRBV27	TRBJ2-1	TRBD2	CASSILAGVGNEQFF	TGTGCCAGCAGTATACTAGCGGGAGTGGGTAATGAGCAGTTCTTC
15	TRBV4-1	TRBJ2-7	NA	CASSQPHYEGYEQYF	TGCGCCAGCAGCCAACCACATTATGAGGGCTACGAGCAGTACTTC
17	TRBV2	TRBJ2-5	TRBD1	CASSELSGQGAQETQYF	TGTGCCAGCAGTGAATTATCGGGACAGGGGGCTCAAGAGACCCAGTACTTC
14	TRBV18	TRBJ1-4	NA	CASSPTTTNEKLFF	TGTGCCAGCTCACCAACAACAACCAATGAAAAACTGTTTTTT
17	TRBV4-3	TRBJ2-4	NA	CASSQDPYTGAKNIQYF	TGCGCCAGCAGCCAAGATCCCTACACAGGAGCCAAAAACATTCAGTACTTC
14	TRBV27	TRBJ2-3	NA	CASSLLAGTDTQYF	TGTGCCAGCAGTTTATTGGCGGGAACAGATACGCAGTATTTT
14	TRBV28	TRBJ1-5	TRBD1	CASSWTGANQPQHF	TGTGCCAGCAGTTGGACAGGAGCTAATCAGCCCCAGCATTTT
17	TRBV19	TRBJ1-2	TRBD1	CASSIIAGTGVFNGYTF	TGTGCCAGTAGTATCATCGCCGGGACAGGGGTTTTCAATGGCTACACCTTC
15	TRBV29-1	TRBJ2-1	NA	CSVEDRGNPYNEQFF	TGCAGCGTTGAAGATCGGGGGAACCCCTACAATGAGCAGTTCTTC
14	TRBV19	TRBJ2-3	NA	CASSMTVSTDTQYF	TGTGCCAGTAGTATGACTGTTAGCACAGATACGCAGTATTTT
12	TRBV5-5	TRBJ1-5	NA	CASSLSSQPQHF	TGTGCCAGCAGCTTATCCTCTCAGCCCCAGCATTTT